The present TCR beta chain was sequenced within a study of control samples from healthy donors and cancer patients. Libraries were prepared by immunoSEQ multiplex PCR; TCRdb keeps only in-frame clonotypes and omits some of them. The sample has tens of thousands of clones; roughly 78% are singletons. Germline V lookup: CDR1 SGHVS, CDR2 FQNEAQ. Trimming took 5 bases from V and 2 from J, leaving 13 bases between them. The CDR3 runs to 14 residues. This sequence joins TRBV7-8 and TRBJ2-7; D possibly matches TRBD1 or TRBD2 (7 bases each). Sequencing input: blood. The clonotype comes from an older woman in good health. The CDR3 DNA sequence: TGTGCCAGCAGCCTAAGCGGGACAGCCTACGAGCAGTACTTC. This encodes CASSLSGTAYEQYF.